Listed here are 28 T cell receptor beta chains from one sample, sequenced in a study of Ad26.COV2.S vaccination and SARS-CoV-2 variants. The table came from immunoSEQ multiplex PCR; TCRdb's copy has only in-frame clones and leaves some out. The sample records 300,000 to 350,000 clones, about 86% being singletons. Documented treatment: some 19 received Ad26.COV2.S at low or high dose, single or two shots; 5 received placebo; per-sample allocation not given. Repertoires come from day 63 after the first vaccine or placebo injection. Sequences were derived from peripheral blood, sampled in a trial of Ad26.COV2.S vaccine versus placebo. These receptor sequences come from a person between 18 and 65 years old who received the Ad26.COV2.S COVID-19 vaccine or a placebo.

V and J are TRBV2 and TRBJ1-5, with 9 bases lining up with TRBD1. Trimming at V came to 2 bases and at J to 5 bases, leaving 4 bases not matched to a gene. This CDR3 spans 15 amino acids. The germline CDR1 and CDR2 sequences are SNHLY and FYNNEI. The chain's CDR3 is CASSEFGQGYQPQHF. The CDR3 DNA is TGTGCCAGCAGTGAATTCGGACAGGGGTATCAGCCCCAGCATTTT.

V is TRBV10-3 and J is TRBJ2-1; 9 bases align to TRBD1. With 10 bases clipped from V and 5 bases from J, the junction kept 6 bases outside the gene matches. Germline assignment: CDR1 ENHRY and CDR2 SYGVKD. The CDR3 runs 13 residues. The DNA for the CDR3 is TGTGCCAGCCGGGACAGGGCGGACAATGAGCAGTTCTTC. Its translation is CASRDRADNEQFF.

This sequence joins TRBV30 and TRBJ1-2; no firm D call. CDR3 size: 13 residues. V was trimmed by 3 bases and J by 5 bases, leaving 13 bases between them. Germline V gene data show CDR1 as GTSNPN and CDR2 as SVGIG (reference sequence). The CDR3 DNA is TGTGCCTGGAGGGCGGGGAGGGAATATGGCTACACCTTC. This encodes CAWRAGREYGYTF.

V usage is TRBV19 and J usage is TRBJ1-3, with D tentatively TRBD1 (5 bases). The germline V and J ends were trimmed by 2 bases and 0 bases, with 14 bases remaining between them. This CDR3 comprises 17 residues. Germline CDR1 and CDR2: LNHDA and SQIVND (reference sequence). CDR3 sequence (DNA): TGTGCCAGTAGTATACAGGGACTCGCCAACTCTGGAAACACCATATATTTT. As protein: CASSIQGLANSGNTIYF.

The CDR3 bases are TGTGCCAGCAGCCAAGATAAACAGGGAGGGTACTATGGCTACACCTTC. Residues: CASSQDKQGGYYGYTF. This chain joins TRBV3-1 (or the pseudogene TRBV3-2) and TRBJ1-2; the D gene is possibly TRBD1 (6 bases). Germline V gene data show CDR1 as LGHDT and CDR2 as YNNKEL (reference sequence). The CDR3 has 16 residues. V was cut by 0 bases and J by 3 bases, with 14 bases left in between.

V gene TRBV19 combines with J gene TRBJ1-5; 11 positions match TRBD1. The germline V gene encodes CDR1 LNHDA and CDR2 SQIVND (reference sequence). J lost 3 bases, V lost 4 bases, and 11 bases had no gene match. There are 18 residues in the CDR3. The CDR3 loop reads CASSTTGTGGRFNQPQHF. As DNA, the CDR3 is TGTGCCAGTAGTACAACCGGGACAGGGGGAAGGTTCAATCAGCCCCAGCATTTT.

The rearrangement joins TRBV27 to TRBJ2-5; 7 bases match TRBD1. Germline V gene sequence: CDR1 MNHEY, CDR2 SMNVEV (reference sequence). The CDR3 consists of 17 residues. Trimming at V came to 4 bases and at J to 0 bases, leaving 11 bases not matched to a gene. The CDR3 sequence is CASSSSHRGDYQETQYF. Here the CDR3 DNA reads TGTGCCAGCAGTTCCTCCCACAGGGGCGATTACCAAGAGACCCAGTACTTC.

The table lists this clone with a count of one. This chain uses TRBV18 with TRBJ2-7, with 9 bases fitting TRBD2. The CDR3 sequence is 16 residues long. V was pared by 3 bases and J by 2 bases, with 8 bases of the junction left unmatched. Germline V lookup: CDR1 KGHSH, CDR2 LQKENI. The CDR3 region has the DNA TGTGCCAGCTCACCCACAGGCCTAGCGGGGACCTACGAGCAGTACTTC. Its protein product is CASSPTGLAGTYEQYF.

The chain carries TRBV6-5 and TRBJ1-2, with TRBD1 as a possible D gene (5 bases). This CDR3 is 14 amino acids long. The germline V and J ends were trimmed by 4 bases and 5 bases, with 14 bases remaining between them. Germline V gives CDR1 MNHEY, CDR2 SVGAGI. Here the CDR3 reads CASSSTPDKYGYTF. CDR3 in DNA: TGTGCCAGCAGTTCCACCCCGGACAAATATGGCTACACCTTC.

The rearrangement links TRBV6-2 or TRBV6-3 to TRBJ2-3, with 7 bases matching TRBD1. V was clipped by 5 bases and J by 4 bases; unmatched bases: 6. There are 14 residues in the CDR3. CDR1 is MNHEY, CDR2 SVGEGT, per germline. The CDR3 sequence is CASSPTGSPDTQYF. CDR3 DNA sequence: TGTGCCAGCAGTCCGACAGGGAGCCCAGATACGCAGTATTTT.

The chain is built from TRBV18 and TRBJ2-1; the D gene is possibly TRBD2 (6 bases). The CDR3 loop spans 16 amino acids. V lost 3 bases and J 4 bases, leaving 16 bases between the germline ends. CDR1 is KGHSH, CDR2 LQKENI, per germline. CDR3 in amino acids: CASSPKLARVYNEQFF. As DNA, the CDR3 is TGTGCCAGCTCACCTAAACTAGCAAGGGTTTACAATGAGCAGTTCTTC.

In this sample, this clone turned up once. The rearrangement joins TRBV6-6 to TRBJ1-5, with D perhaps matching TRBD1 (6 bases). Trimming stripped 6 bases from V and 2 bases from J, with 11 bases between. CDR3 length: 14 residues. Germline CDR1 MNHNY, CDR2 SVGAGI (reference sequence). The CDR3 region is CASRSGDRNQPQHF. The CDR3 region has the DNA TGTGCCAGCAGATCAGGGGATCGCAATCAGCCCCAGCATTTT.

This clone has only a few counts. The CDR3 region is CASSQDMPTGDTQYF. The DNA of the CDR3 is TGCGCCAGCAGCCAAGATATGCCTACCGGGGATACGCAGTATTTT. This chain joins TRBV4-3 and TRBJ2-3; D gene ambiguous. This CDR3 has 15 residues. Trimming shortened V by 0 bases and J by 6 bases, and 13 bases separated the two germline ends. The germline gives CDR1 LGHNA, CDR2 YSLEER.

The CDR3 loop reads CASSYAPVANYGYTF. DNA for the CDR3: TGTGCCAGCAGTTACGCGCCTGTAGCTAACTATGGCTACACCTTC. The rearrangement joins TRBV6-2 or TRBV6-3 to TRBJ1-2, with unresolved D. V gave up 2 bases and J gave up 0 bases, with 10 bases separating them. Germline lookup yields CDR1 MNHEY and CDR2 SVGEGT. This CDR3 is built from 15 residues.

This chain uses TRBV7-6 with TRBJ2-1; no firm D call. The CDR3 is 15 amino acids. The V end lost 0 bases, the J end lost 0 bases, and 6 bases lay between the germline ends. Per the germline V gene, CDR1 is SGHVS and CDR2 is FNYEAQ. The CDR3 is CASSLAPNSYNEQFF. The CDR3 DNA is TGTGCCAGCAGCTTAGCTCCGAACTCCTACAATGAGCAGTTCTTC.

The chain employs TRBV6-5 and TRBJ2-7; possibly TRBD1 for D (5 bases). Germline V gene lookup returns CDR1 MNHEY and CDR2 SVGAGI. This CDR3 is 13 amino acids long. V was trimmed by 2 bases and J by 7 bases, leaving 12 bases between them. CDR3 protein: CASSYAPGWEQYF. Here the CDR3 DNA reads TGTGCCAGCAGTTACGCGCCAGGGTGGGAGCAGTACTTC.

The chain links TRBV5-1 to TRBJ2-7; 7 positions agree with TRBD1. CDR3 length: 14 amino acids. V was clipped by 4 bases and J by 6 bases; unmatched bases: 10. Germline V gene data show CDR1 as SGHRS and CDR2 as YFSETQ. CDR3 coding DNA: TGCGCCAGCAGCCCAGTGACAGGGTCTGTCGAGCAGTACTTC. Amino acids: CASSPVTGSVEQYF.

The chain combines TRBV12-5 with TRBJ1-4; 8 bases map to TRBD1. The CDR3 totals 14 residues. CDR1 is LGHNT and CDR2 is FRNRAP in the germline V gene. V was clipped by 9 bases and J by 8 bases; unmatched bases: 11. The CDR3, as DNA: TGTGCTAGCACAGCAGACAGGGGAAAGGAAAAACTGTTTTTT. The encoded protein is CASTADRGKEKLFF.

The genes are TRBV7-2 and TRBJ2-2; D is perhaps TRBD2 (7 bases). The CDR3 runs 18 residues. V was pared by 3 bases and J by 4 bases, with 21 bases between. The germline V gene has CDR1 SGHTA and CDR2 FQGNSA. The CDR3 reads CASSFRIGGRGATGELFF. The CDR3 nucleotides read TGTGCCAGCAGCTTTAGGATTGGCGGACGGGGGGCCACCGGGGAGCTGTTTTTT.

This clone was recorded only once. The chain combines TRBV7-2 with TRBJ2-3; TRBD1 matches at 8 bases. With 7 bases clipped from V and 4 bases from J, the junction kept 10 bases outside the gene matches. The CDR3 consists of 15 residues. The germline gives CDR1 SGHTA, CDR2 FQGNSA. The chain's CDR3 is CASNLRDRSADTQYF. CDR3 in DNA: TGTGCCAGCAATCTAAGGGACAGGAGTGCAGATACGCAGTATTTT.

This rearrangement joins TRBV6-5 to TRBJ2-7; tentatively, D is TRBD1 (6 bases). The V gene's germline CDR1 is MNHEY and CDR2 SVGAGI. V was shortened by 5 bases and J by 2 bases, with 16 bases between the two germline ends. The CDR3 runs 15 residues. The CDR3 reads CASSPDRPEAYEQYF. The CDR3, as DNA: TGTGCCAGCAGTCCCGACAGGCCCGAAGCCTACGAGCAGTACTTC.

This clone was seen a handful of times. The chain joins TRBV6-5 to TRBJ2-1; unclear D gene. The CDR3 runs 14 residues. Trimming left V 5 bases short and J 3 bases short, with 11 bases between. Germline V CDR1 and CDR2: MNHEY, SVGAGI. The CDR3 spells CASSHSSDYNEQFF. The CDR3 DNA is TGTGCCAGCAGTCACAGCTCCGACTACAATGAGCAGTTCTTC.

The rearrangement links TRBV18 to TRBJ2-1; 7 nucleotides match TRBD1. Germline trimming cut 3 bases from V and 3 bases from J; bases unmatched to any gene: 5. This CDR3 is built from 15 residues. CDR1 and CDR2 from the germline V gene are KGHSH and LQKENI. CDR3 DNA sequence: TGTGCCAGCTCACCCAGGACAGGAGACTACAATGAGCAGTTCTTC. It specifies CASSPRTGDYNEQFF.

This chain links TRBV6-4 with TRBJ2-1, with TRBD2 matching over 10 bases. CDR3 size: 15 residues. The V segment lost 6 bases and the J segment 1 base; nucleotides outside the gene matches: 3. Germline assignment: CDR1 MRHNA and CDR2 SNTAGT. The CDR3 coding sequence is TGTGCCAGCAGCTCACTAGCGGGGTCCTACAATGAGCAGTTCTTC. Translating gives CASSSLAGSYNEQFF.

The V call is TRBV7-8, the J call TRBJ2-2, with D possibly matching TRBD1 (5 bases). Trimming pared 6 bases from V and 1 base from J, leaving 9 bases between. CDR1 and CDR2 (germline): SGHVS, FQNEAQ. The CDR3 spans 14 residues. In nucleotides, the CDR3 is TGTGCCAGCAGACCTGACAGGAACACCGGGGAGCTGTTTTTT. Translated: CASRPDRNTGELFF.

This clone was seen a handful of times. The CDR3 DNA sequence: TGCGCCAGCAGCTTGAGGGCAGGGGCGGTGAACACTGAAGCTTTCTTT. As protein: CASSLRAGAVNTEAFF. J is TRBJ1-1 and V is TRBV5-1; a possible D gene is TRBD1 (6 bases). Trimming pared 1 base from V and 0 bases from J, leaving 13 bases between. Germline lookup yields CDR1 SGHRS and CDR2 YFSETQ. This CDR3 region has 16 residues.

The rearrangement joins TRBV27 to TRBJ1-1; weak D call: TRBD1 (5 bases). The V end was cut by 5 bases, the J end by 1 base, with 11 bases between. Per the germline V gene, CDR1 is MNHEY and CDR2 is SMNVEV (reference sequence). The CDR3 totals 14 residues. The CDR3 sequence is CASSPGTENTEAFF. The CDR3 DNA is TGTGCCAGCAGTCCCGGGACGGAGAACACTGAAGCTTTCTTT.

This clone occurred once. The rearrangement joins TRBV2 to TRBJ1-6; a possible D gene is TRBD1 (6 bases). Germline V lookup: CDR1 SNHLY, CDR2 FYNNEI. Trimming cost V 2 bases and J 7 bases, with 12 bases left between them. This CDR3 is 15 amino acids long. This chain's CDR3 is CASSEPGQGNSPLHF. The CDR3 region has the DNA TGTGCCAGCAGTGAACCCGGGCAGGGGAATTCACCCCTCCACTTT.